What follows are 25 T cell receptor beta chains derived from one specimen sequenced in a study of shared clonotypes between healthy human individuals. Measured with immunoSEQ multiplex PCR; TCRdb has only the in-frame clones, and not every one. Here the sample spans around 1 million clones, roughly 72% being singletons. Sequences were obtained from memory CD4+ T cells sorted from blood. Subset denoted: CD45RA-negative fraction. The receptors come from a man in his late teens or twenties in good health.

The chain recombines TRBV15 with TRBJ2-7; no clear D gene. CDR1 and CDR2 from the germline V gene are LNHNV and YYDKDF (reference sequence). Trimming left V 0 bases short and J 4 bases short, with 7 bases between. The CDR3 contains 13 residues. CDR3 nucleotides: TGTGCCACCAGCAGAGATGTGGGATACGAGCAGTACTTC. Protein sequence: CATSRDVGYEQYF.

This chain's CDR3 is CASSELSSYNEQFF. Here the CDR3 DNA reads TGTGCCAGCAGTGAGCTGAGCTCCTACAATGAGCAGTTCTTC. The chain carries TRBV2 and TRBJ2-1; D gene ambiguous. Germline CDR1 and CDR2: SNHLY and FYNNEI. The CDR3 is 14 amino acids. With 3 bases removed from V and 0 bases from J, the gap between germline ends came to 6 bases.

This sequence joins TRBV11-2 and TRBJ1-6; D remains ambiguous. Germline lookup yields CDR1 SGHAT and CDR2 FQNNGV. V dropped 0 bases and J dropped 11 bases, with 8 bases sitting between them. The CDR3 extends over 13 amino acids. CDR3 loop: CASSLEDWTPLHF. The CDR3 DNA is TGTGCCAGCAGCTTAGAGGATTGGACACCCCTCCACTTT.

The chain recombines TRBV7-2 with TRBJ2-3; D might be TRBD1 (6 bases). Germline V lookup: CDR1 SGHTA, CDR2 FQGNSA. Trimming removed 5 bases at V and 2 bases at J, with 14 bases between. This CDR3 is 15 amino acids long. This CDR3 is CASSPQGQTTDTQYF. The CDR3 region has the DNA TGTGCCAGCAGCCCCCAGGGACAAACCACAGATACGCAGTATTTT.

V gene TRBV30 combines with J gene TRBJ1-3, with D perhaps TRBD1 (6 bases). Germline CDR1 reads GTSNPN; CDR2 reads SVGIG (reference sequence). V lost 4 bases to trimming and J lost 0 bases, with 13 bases between them. The CDR3 has 15 amino acids. For the CDR3, the DNA is TGTGCCTGGAAACAGGGAAGCGCCTCTGGAAACACCATATATTTT. Protein product: CAWKQGSASGNTIYF.

V gene TRBV6-1 combines with J gene TRBJ1-2, with no clear D. CDR3 length: 13 amino acids. Germline CDR1 reads MNHNS; CDR2 reads SASEGT. Trimming took off 5 bases at V and 2 bases at J, with 9 bases between the two ends. CDR3 loop: CASSINTNYGYTF. The CDR3, as DNA: TGTGCCAGCAGTATCAACACCAACTATGGCTACACCTTC.

V is TRBV11-2 and J is TRBJ2-4; 8 positions agree with TRBD2. J lost 7 bases, V lost 0 bases, and 5 bases had no gene match. The CDR3 covers 15 residues. CDR1 SGHAT and CDR2 FQNNGV come from the germline V gene. CDR3 residues: CASSLDSGAGNIQYF. The CDR3 DNA sequence: TGTGCCAGCAGCTTAGATAGCGGGGCCGGTAACATTCAGTACTTC.

This clone was found a few times. The chain carries TRBV19 and TRBJ1-4; D possibly corresponds to TRBD1 (5 bases). V shed 4 bases and J shed 0 bases, with 9 bases lying between them. The CDR3 consists of 15 residues. The germline V gene has CDR1 LNHDA and CDR2 SQIVND (reference sequence). As DNA, the CDR3 is TGTGCCAGTAGTAGAACAGGCTCAACTAATGAAAAACTGTTTTTT. Translated, it gives CASSRTGSTNEKLFF.

The rearrangement joins TRBV6-5 to TRBJ2-7; 7 bases map to TRBD2. Germline CDR1 and CDR2: MNHEY and SVGAGI. The CDR3 loop spans 16 amino acids. V trimming: 2 bases; J trimming: 0 bases; junction bases outside the gene matches: 7. The CDR3 nucleotides are TGTGCCAGCAGTTACCGTCCTAGCGGTAGCTCCTACGAGCAGTACTTC. Protein sequence: CASSYRPSGSSYEQYF.

The V gene is TRBV6-1, the J gene TRBJ2-7; TRBD1 aligns across 9 bases. Germline CDR1 and CDR2: MNHNS and SASEGT. V lost 8 bases and J lost 4; bases outside the gene matches: 12. The CDR3 is 15 amino acids. The DNA of the CDR3 is TGTGCCAGCCGTCTCGGGGGGACAGGGTGGTACGAGCAGTACTTC. Amino acid sequence: CASRLGGTGWYEQYF.

This chain's CDR3 is CASVPRQTYEQYF. DNA for the CDR3: TGTGCCAGCGTACCGCGGCAAACCTACGAGCAGTACTTC. The chain employs TRBV28 and TRBJ2-7; D is unclear. Trimming removed 8 bases at V and 2 bases at J, with 13 bases between. This CDR3 has 13 residues. Germline-derived CDR1 and CDR2 are MDHEN and SYDVKM.

This clone appeared once. The chain is built from TRBV5-4 and TRBJ2-7; 11 positions agree with TRBD1. The trim removed 5 bases at V and 5 bases at J, leaving 6 bases unmatched. The germline CDR1 and CDR2 sequences are SGHNT and YYREEE (reference sequence). The CDR3 loop spans 14 amino acids. CDR3 residues: CASRRDRGTNEQYF. The CDR3 region has the DNA TGTGCCAGCAGAAGGGACAGGGGGACAAACGAGCAGTACTTC. The full variable domain, completed using reference TRBV5-4 and TRBJ2-7, is ETGVTQSPTHLIKTRGQQVTLRCSSQSGHNTVSWYQQALGQGPQFIFQYYREEENGRGNFPPRFSGLQFPNYSSELNVNALELDDSALYLCASRRDRGTNEQYFGPGTRLTVT.

The rearrangement links TRBV19 to TRBJ1-2; 7 positions agree with TRBD1. There are 14 residues in the CDR3. Germline lookup yields CDR1 LNHDA and CDR2 SQIVND (reference sequence). V was pared by 4 bases and J by 4 bases, with 6 bases of the junction left unmatched. CDR3 sequence (DNA): TGTGCCAGTAGTACCGGGACAGTCCTCTATGGCTACACCTTC. It translates to CASSTGTVLYGYTF.

This sequence joins TRBV6-1 and TRBJ2-3; D not certain. Trimming cost V 6 bases and J 4 bases, with 5 bases left between them. The germline CDR1 and CDR2 sequences are MNHNS and SASEGT. The CDR3 contains 11 residues. The CDR3 bases are TGTGCCAGCAGGGCGGCAGATACGCAGTATTTT. The encoded protein is CASRAADTQYF.

This clone was counted a few times. Here the CDR3 reads CASSFYSTGNQETQYF. CDR3 bases: TGTGCCAGCAGCTTCTATTCGACAGGCAACCAAGAGACCCAGTACTTC. V is TRBV13 and J is TRBJ2-5; the D gene is possibly TRBD1 (6 bases). Germline-derived CDR1 and CDR2 are PRHDT and FYEKMQ (reference sequence). V was pared by 3 bases and J by 0 bases, with 14 bases between. CDR3 length: 16 residues.

The V gene is TRBV6-1, the J gene TRBJ1-4, with D hard to call. Germline V gene data show CDR1 as MNHNS and CDR2 as SASEGT. This CDR3 comprises 16 residues. The germline V and J ends were trimmed by 4 bases and 0 bases, with 12 bases remaining between them. The CDR3 here is CASSVLWEATNEKLFF. DNA for the CDR3: TGTGCCAGCAGTGTCCTCTGGGAAGCAACTAATGAAAAACTGTTTTTT.

The chain has TRBV12-5 and TRBJ1-2; 9 nucleotides match TRBD1. With V trimmed by 7 bases and J by 5 bases, 5 bases remained unmatched. CDR1 is LGHNT, CDR2 FRNRAP, per germline. The CDR3 contains 13 residues. CDR3: CASAQGQGYGYTF. The DNA for the CDR3 is TGTGCTAGTGCCCAAGGACAGGGGTATGGCTACACCTTC.

The genes are TRBV2 and TRBJ2-7; D is perhaps TRBD2 (5 bases). V gave up 4 bases and J gave up 2 bases, with 12 bases separating them. The CDR3 extends over 14 amino acids. The germline CDR1 and CDR2 sequences are SNHLY and FYNNEI. CDR3 residues: CASSGSSIAYEQYF. Written as DNA, the CDR3 is TGTGCCAGCAGTGGGTCTAGCATCGCCTACGAGCAGTACTTC.

The chain links TRBV4-2 to TRBJ1-2; D gene uncertain. The V gene lost 1 base and the J gene lost 7 bases, with 19 bases spanning the gap. The V gene's germline CDR1 is LGHNA and CDR2 YNFKEQ. The CDR3 totals 16 residues. The CDR3 is CASSQVLRIPSGGYTF. The CDR3 nucleotides are TGTGCCAGCAGCCAAGTGCTTCGAATCCCCTCCGGTGGCTACACCTTC.

This clone was seen just once. V gene TRBV5-4 combines with J gene TRBJ1-2; no firm D call. Germline loops: CDR1 SGHNT, CDR2 YYREEE (reference sequence). Trimming left V 0 bases short and J 2 bases short, with 11 bases between. The CDR3 loop spans 15 amino acids. CDR3 DNA: TGTGCCAGCAGCTTGGCGGGGTTTGCCAACTATGGCTACACCTTC. Translated: CASSLAGFANYGYTF.

The chain employs TRBV5-4 and TRBJ1-1; the match to TRBD1 covers 8 bases. The CDR3 consists of 16 residues. V shed 0 bases and J 5 bases; nucleotides not matched to a gene: 9. The germline gives CDR1 SGHNT, CDR2 YYREEE (reference sequence). The CDR3 loop is CASSLGQGNLQTEAFF. For the CDR3, the DNA is TGTGCCAGCAGCTTGGGACAGGGGAACCTACAGACTGAAGCTTTCTTT. The variable domain in full, with the rest retrieved from reference TRBV5-4 and TRBJ1-1, is ETGVTQSPTHLIKTRGQQVTLRCSSQSGHNTVSWYQQALGQGPQFIFQYYREEENGRGNFPPRFSGLQFPNYSSELNVNALELDDSALYLCASSLGQGNLQTEAFFGQGTRLTVV.

The rearrangement links TRBV30 to TRBJ2-7; TRBD1 is a possible D gene (5 bases). The CDR3 consists of 13 residues. Germline assignment: CDR1 GTSNPN and CDR2 SVGIG (reference sequence). Trimming took off 8 bases at V and 0 bases at J, with 14 bases between the two ends. The CDR3 protein is CAAGQGPSYEQYF. CDR3 nucleotides: TGTGCCGCAGGGCAGGGCCCCTCCTACGAGCAGTACTTC.

This clone was recorded a few times. The CDR3 DNA reads as TGCGCCAGCAGCCAAGGGACAGTCCTTAGCACAGATACGCAGTATTTT. Encoded protein: CASSQGTVLSTDTQYF. V is TRBV4-1 and J is TRBJ2-3; maybe TRBD1 (6 bases). The CDR3 is made up of 16 amino acids. Looked up from germline, CDR1 is MGHRA and CDR2 is YSYEKL. V lost 1 base to trimming and J lost 0 bases, with 11 bases between them.

V is TRBV2 and J is TRBJ2-3; TRBD2 aligns across 12 bases. The J segment lost 2 bases and the V segment lost 6 bases, leaving 3 bases of the junction unmatched. Germline V gene sequence: CDR1 SNHLY, CDR2 FYNNEI. The CDR3 is 15 amino acids. CDR3 nucleotide sequence: TGTGCCAGCAGGGGACTAGCGGGTTACACAGATACGCAGTATTTT. It is translated as CASRGLAGYTDTQYF.

The chain recombines TRBV28 with TRBJ2-7; a possible D gene is TRBD1 (5 bases). V was pared by 5 bases and J by 3 bases, with 29 bases between. This CDR3 region has 19 residues. The germline gives CDR1 MDHEN, CDR2 SYDVKM. The CDR3 loop is CASSVPPRDRQPLGYEQYF. In DNA form, the CDR3 reads TGTGCCAGCAGTGTTCCTCCCCGTGACAGACAACCTCTAGGCTACGAGCAGTACTTC.